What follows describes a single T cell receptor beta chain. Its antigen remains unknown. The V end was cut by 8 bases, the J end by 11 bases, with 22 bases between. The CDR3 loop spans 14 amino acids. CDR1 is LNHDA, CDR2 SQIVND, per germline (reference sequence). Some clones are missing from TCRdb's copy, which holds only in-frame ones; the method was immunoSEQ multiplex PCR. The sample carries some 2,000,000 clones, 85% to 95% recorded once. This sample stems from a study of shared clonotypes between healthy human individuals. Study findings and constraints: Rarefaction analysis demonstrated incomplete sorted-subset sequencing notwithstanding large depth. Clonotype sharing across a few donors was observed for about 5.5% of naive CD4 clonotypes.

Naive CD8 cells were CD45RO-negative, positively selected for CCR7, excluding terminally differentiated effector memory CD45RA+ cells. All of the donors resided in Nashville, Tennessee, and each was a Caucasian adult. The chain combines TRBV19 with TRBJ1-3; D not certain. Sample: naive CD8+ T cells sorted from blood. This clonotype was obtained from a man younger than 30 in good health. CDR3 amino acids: CASGTLKKGDAIYF. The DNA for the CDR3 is TGTGCCAGTGGCACCCTAAAAAAGGGAGACGCCATATATTTT. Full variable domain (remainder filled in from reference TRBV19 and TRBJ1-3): DGGITQSPKYLFRKEGQNVTLSCEQNLNHDAMYWYRQDPGQGLRLIYYSQIVNDFQKGDIAEGYSVSREKKESFPLTVTSAQKNPTAFYLCASGTLKKGDAIYFGEGSWLTVV.